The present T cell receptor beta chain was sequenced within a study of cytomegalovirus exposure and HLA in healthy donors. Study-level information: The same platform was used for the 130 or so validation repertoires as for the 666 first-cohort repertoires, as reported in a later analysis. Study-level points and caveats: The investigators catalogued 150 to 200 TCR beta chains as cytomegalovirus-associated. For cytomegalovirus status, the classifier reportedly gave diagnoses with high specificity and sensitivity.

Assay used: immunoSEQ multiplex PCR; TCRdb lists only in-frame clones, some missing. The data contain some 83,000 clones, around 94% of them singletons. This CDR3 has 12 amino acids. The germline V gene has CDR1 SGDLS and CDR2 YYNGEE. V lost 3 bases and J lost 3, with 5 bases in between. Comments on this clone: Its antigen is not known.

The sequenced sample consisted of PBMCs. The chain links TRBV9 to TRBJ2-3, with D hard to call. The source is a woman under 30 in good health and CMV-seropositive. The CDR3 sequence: CASSGGTDTQYF. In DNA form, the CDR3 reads TGTGCCAGCAGCGGCGGAACAGATACGCAGTATTTT.